This T cell receptor beta chain was documented in a study of OX40 agonist ivuxolimab in advanced cancers. Study-level background: It was ivuxolimab, an agonistic anti-OX40 (CD134) antibody, that patients were treated with. Partial responses were observed in three patients, of whom one had hepatocellular carcinoma and two had cutaneous melanoma.

Individuals having autoimmune disease history or systemic immunosuppression were not enrolled. The assay was immunoSEQ multiplex PCR, and TCRdb's table has in-frame clones only and misses some. The sample records 55,000 to 85,000 clones, 70% to 90% being singletons. The CDR3 runs 14 residues. CDR1 LGHNA and CDR2 YSLEER come from the germline V gene. V was shortened by 5 bases and J by 4 bases, with 12 bases between the two germline ends. This receptor was taken from an adult with an advanced solid tumor such as melanoma, head and neck, liver or kidney cancer. The genes are TRBV4-3 and TRBJ1-3; no clear D. Specimen: CD4+ or CD8+ T cells sorted from blood, collected in a trial of the OX40 agonist ivuxolimab. This CDR3 reads CASSSKIWGNTIYF. The CDR3 DNA sequence: TGCGCCAGCAGCTCCAAGATCTGGGGAAACACCATATATTTT.